The clone carrying this T cell receptor (beta chain) was recorded many times. As yet, its antigen is unknown. The sample comes from a study of T cells in Graves' hyperthyroidism and ophthalmopathy. Study as a whole: It was at initial diagnosis, before any treatment, that peripheral blood was collected. Regarding the study as a whole: The majority of expanded thyroid clonotypes above 0.001 also appeared in blood.

The germline CDR1 and CDR2 sequences are SQVTM and ANQGSEA. This CDR3 comprises 13 residues. Trimming took 5 bases from V and 4 from J, leaving 14 bases between them. Amplified TCR beta CDR3 regions derived from RNA transcripts. HTBI primers were employed in a first-round RT-PCR of the TCR CDR3. TCRdb reprocessed the multiplex PCR reads with MiXCR, giving one entry per CDR3 protein. Of some 690,000 distinct CDR3 sequences listed, 17% are singletons. The receptor comes from a middle-aged man with Graves' hyperthyroidism. The V and J genes are TRBV29-1 and TRBJ1-1; a possible D gene is TRBD1 (5 bases). Sequencing was done on a sample of blood. CDR3 sequence (DNA): TGCAGCGTTACCCCCAGGGTGAGCACTGAAGCTTTCTTT. Protein product: CSVTPRVSTEAFF.